This T cell receptor beta chain was profiled in a study of OX40 agonist ivuxolimab in advanced cancers. Study-level information: With a range of roughly 20 to 85, age averaged roughly 60 years, and roughly 80% were male. Points from the study as a whole: The study found that CD8+ T cells averaged more expanded clones than CD4+. Dose levels from 0.1 to 3.0 mg/kg saw CD4+ and CD8+ blood T cells expand clonally by week 6.

Produced via immunoSEQ multiplex PCR; TCRdb's table is partial and in-frame only. The sample yields roughly 60,000 clones, around 93% seen once. A word on this clone: The antigen is unknown.

CDR1 and CDR2 (germline): LNHDA, SQIVND (reference sequence). The CDR3 spans 13 residues. Between the trimmed V and J ends, which lost 5 bases and 4 bases, there was a span of 10 bases. Blood samples were obtained at baseline, cycle 4 day 1, and cycle 7 day 1. The sequencing used CD4+ or CD8+ T cells sorted from blood, collected in a trial of the OX40 agonist ivuxolimab. This clonotype was obtained from an adult with an advanced solid tumor such as melanoma, head and neck, liver or kidney cancer. This chain links TRBV19 with TRBJ2-3; D perhaps matches TRBD1 (5 bases). The DNA for the CDR3 is TGTGCCAGTAGTGCCCAGGGTTCAGATACGCAGTATTTT. Amino acids: CASSAQGSDTQYF.